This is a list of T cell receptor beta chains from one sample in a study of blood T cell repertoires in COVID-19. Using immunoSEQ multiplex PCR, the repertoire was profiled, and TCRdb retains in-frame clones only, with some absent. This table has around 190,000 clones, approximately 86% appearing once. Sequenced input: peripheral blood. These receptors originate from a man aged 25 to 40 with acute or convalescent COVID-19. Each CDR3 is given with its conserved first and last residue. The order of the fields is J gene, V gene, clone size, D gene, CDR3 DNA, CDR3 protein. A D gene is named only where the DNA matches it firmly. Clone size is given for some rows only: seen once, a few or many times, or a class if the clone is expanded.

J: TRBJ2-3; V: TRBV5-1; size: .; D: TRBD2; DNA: TGCGCCAGCACTTTTAGGGAGGGGTCAGGTACGCAGTATTTT; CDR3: CASTFREGSGTQYF
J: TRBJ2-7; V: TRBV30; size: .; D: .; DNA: TGTGCCTGGACAACTTCCTACGAGCAGTACTTC; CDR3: CAWTTSYEQYF
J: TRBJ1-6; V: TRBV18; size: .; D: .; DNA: TGTGCCAGCTCACCACCCAGGAATTCACCCCTCCACTTT; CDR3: CASSPPRNSPLHF
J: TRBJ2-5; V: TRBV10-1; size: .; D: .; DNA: TGCGCCACCTCAGAAGGCGGAGGTGGAGGAGAGACCCAGTACTTC; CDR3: CATSEGGGGGETQYF
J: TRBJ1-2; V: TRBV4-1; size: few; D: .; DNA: TGCGCCAGCAGCCGAACTACAGGGATAGGACTTGGCTACACCTTC; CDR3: CASSRTTGIGLGYTF
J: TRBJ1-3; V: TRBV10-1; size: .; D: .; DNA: TGCGCCAGCAGTACCAGGGGAAGCGGAAACACCATATATTTT; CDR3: CASSTRGSGNTIYF
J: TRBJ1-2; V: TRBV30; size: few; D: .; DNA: TGTGCCTGGACCCCCGGGGGGGTTGGAGTTTATGGCTACACCTTC; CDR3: CAWTPGGVGVYGYTF
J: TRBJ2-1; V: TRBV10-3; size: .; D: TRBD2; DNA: TGTGCCTCTAACCCGACTAGCGGGAACGTCAATGAGCAGTTCTTC; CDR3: CASNPTSGNVNEQFF
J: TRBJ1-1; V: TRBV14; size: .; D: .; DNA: TGTGCCAGCAGCCAAAGTTCCCACAGGGTCGAAGCTTTCTTT; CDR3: CASSQSSHRVEAFF
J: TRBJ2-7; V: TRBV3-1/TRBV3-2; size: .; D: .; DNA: TGTGCCAGCAGCCAAGAAATCCTAGCCGCCTACGAGCAGTACTTC; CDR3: CASSQEILAAYEQYF
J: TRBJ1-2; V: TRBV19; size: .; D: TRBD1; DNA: TGTGCCAGTAGTATAGATGACTTCCGGACAGGGTCTGTAGGCGGCTACACCTTC; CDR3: CASSIDDFRTGSVGGYTF
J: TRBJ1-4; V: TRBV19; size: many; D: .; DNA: TGTGCCAGTAGTACGGGGTGGACCAGTCAACTGTTTTTT; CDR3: CASSTGWTSQLFF
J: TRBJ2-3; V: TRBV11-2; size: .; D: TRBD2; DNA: TGTGCCAGCAGGGGGACTAGCTCATTCACAGATACGCAGTATTTT; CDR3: CASRGTSSFTDTQYF
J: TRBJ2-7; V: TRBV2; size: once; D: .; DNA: TGTGCCAGCGGACGGGAACTCTACGAGCAGTACTTC; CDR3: CASGRELYEQYF
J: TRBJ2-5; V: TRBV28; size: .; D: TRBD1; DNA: TGTGCCAGCACTCTTTGGGGGCAGGGGGCTGGGCAAGAGACCCAGTACTTC; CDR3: CASTLWGQGAGQETQYF
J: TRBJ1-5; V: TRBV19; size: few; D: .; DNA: TGTGCCAGTAGCCTCCTCGGGGGGAATCAGCCCCAGCATTTT; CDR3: CASSLLGGNQPQHF
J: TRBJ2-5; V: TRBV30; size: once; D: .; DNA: TGTGCCTGGATTGGGGGCGCAGGGGAGACCCAGTACTTC; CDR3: CAWIGGAGETQYF
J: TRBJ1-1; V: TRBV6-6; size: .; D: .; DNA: TGTGCCAGCACACAGAGCACTGAAGCTTTCTTT; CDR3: CASTQSTEAFF
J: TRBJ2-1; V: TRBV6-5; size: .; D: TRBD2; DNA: TGTGCCAGCACTCGGACTAGCGGAGTCCGCAATGAGCAGTTCTTC; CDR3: CASTRTSGVRNEQFF
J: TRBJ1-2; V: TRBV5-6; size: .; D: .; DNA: TGTGCCAGCAGCTTGGCCGGGGGCTACACCTTC; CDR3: CASSLAGGYTF
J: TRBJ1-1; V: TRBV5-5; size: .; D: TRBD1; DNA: TGTGCCAGCAGCATAGGACAGGACCTGGGGGACACTGAAGCTTTCTTT; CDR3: CASSIGQDLGDTEAFF
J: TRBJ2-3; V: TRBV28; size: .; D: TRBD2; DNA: TGTGCCATTACTAGCGTACTCACAGATACGCAGTATTTT; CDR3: CAITSVLTDTQYF
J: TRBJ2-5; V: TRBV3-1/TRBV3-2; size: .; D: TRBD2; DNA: TGTGCCAGCAGCCTCTATCCACTAGCGGGGAGCTCCGAAGAGACCCAGTACTTC; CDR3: CASSLYPLAGSSEETQYF
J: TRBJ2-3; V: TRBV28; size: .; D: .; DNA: TGTGCCAGCAGTTTAGCTAGTCAAAGAATCACAGATACGCAGTATTTT; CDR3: CASSLASQRITDTQYF
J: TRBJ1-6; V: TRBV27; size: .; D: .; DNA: TGTGCCAGCAGTTGGATGACAGGCCAGACACCCCTCCACTTT; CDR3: CASSWMTGQTPLHF
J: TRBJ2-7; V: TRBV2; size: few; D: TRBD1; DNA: TGTGCCAGCAGTGATCAAGGGGGCTTGTACTTC; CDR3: CASSDQGGLYF
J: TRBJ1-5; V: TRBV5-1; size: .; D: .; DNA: TGCGCCAGCAGCCCCGGGACACTCAATCAGCCCCAGCATTTT; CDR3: CASSPGTLNQPQHF
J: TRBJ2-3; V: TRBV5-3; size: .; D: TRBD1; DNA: TGTGCCAGAAGCGTCCGGGACAGGGGGGACTATACGCAGTATTTT; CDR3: CARSVRDRGDYTQYF
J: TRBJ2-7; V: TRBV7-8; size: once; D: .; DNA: TGTGCCAGCCACAATAATCCGGGGTTACCCTACGAGCAGTACTTC; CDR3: CASHNNPGLPYEQYF
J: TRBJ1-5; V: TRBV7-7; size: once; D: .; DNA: TGTGCTAGCAGCTTAGCACAGGATCAGCCCCAGCATTTT; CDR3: CASSLAQDQPQHF
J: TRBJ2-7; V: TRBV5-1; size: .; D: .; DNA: TGCGCCAGCAGCCCGACCACCGACTCCTCCTACGAGCAGTACTTC; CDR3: CASSPTTDSSYEQYF
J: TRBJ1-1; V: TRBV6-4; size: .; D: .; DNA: TGTGCCAGCAGCCGCGGGGGGCACACTGAAGCTTTCTTT; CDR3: CASSRGGHTEAFF
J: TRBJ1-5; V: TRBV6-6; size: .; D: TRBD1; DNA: TGTGCCAGCTCCTGGGGACAGGGGAGCAATCAGCCCCAGCATTTT; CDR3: CASSWGQGSNQPQHF
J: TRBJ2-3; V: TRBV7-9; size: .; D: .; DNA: TGTGCCAGCAGTTCCACGGAGTCAGATACGCAGTATTTT; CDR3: CASSSTESDTQYF
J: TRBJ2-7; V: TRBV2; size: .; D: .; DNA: TGTGCCAGCAGTGAAGGCGGCAGGGAGGTCGAGCAGTACTTC; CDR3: CASSEGGREVEQYF
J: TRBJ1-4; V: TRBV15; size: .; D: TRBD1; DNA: TGTGCCACCAGCAGAGATCAGACAGGGAGTACTGGAAAACTGTTTTTT; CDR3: CATSRDQTGSTGKLFF
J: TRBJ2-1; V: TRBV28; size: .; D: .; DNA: TGTGCCAGCAGTGGAGCGTCCAATGAGCAGTTCTTC; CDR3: CASSGASNEQFF
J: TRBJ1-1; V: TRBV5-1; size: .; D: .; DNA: TGCGCCAGCGCGCCTTTGGGGCACACTGAAGCTTTCTTT; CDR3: CASAPLGHTEAFF
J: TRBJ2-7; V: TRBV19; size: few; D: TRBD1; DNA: TGTGCCAGTCTAGACAGGGATTCCTACGAGCAGTACTTC; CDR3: CASLDRDSYEQYF